Described below is a single T cell receptor (beta chain) sequence and its context. This record comes from a study of T cell responses to AZD1222 COVID-19 vaccine. In the study overall: Combined were second doses at about 4 or about 12 weeks.

Some clones are missing from TCRdb's copy, which holds only in-frame ones; the method was immunoSEQ multiplex PCR. The sample yields around 99,000 clones, 87% seen once. CDR1 is GTSNPN, CDR2 SVGIG, per germline (reference sequence). Trimming stripped 5 bases from V and 4 bases from J, with 10 bases between. This CDR3 contains 12 residues. Material: peripheral blood, obtained on day 0 of AZD1222 vaccination. The source is an adult in good health. This sequence joins TRBV30 and TRBJ2-3; D gene ambiguous. CDR3 sequence reads: CAWRSPPDTQYF. CDR3 nucleotides: TGTGCCTGGCGGTCGCCCCCAGATACGCAGTATTTT.